This passage covers 5 T cell receptor beta chains from one sample sequenced in a study of OX40 agonist ivuxolimab in advanced cancers. Using immunoSEQ multiplex PCR, the repertoire was profiled, and TCRdb retains in-frame clones only, with some absent. The profile shows about 22,000 clones, around nine tenths of them singletons. The starting material was CD4+ or CD8+ T cells sorted from blood, obtained in a trial of the OX40 agonist ivuxolimab. These receptors originate from an adult with an advanced solid tumor such as melanoma, head and neck, liver or kidney cancer.

This sequence joins TRBV5-4 and TRBJ2-1; 12 bases are a match to TRBD2. Germline CDR1 and CDR2: SGHNT and YYREEE (reference sequence). The CDR3 totals 15 residues. With 0 bases clipped from V and 9 bases from J, the junction kept 4 bases outside the gene matches. The CDR3 here is CASSLEQLAGGEQFF. The CDR3 DNA is TGTGCCAGCAGCTTGGAGCAACTAGCGGGAGGTGAGCAGTTCTTC.

The chain recombines TRBV5-6 with TRBJ2-6; 13 bases line up with TRBD2. Germline V gives CDR1 SGHDT, CDR2 YYEEEE. Unmatched junction bases numbered 4, after V lost 4 bases and J lost 0 bases. The CDR3 runs 18 residues. The CDR3 nucleotides read TGTGCCAGCAGCGGAGGGACTAGCGGGATCTCTGGGGCCAACGTCCTGACTTTC. It yields the protein CASSGGTSGISGANVLTF.

The genes are TRBV7-2 and TRBJ2-7, with TRBD2 matching over 8 bases. Germline values: CDR1 SGHTA, CDR2 FQGNSA. The CDR3 runs to 17 residues. The J segment lost 3 bases and the V segment lost 2 bases, leaving 12 bases of the junction unmatched. The CDR3 DNA follows: TGTGCCAGCAGCTTATCTGTCTCAGTAGCGGGACACTACGAGCAGTACTTC. It codes for CASSLSVSVAGHYEQYF.

The CDR3 region is CASSLELAAEQFF. CDR3 in DNA: TGTGCCAGCAGCTTAGAACTAGCGGCTGAGCAGTTCTTC. V usage is TRBV7-6 and J usage is TRBJ2-1; 8 nucleotides agree with TRBD2. V lost 1 base, J lost 9 bases, and 2 bases stayed unmatched. The CDR3 contains 13 residues. Germline V gene sequence: CDR1 SGHVS, CDR2 FNYEAQ. Supplemented by reference TRBV7-6 and TRBJ2-1, the full variable domain reads GAGVSQSPRYKVTKRGQDVALRCDPISGHVSLYWYRQALGQGPEFLTYFNYEAQQDKSGLPNDRFSAERPEGSISTLTIQRTEQRDSAMYRCASSLELAAEQFFGPGTRLTVL.

The rearrangement joins TRBV13 to TRBJ2-3; perhaps TRBD2 as D (5 bases). Trimming removed 6 bases from V and 5 bases from J, with 18 bases in between. CDR1 PRHDT and CDR2 FYEKMQ come from the germline V gene (reference sequence). There are 15 residues in the CDR3. The CDR3 sequence is CASSLVSGWGDTQYF. The CDR3 nucleotides read TGTGCCAGCAGTCTCGTGTCGGGATGGGGAGATACGCAGTATTTT.